The TCR beta chain described here comes from a study of OX40 agonist ivuxolimab in advanced cancers. The germline CDR1 and CDR2 sequences are SGHDT and YYEEEE. This CDR3 region has 17 residues. V dropped 4 bases and J dropped 4; count of bases not matched to a gene: 7. Assay used: immunoSEQ multiplex PCR; TCRdb lists only in-frame clones, some missing. The sample consists of approximately 70,000 clones, more than 65% of them appearing once. This sequence joins TRBV5-6 and TRBJ2-2, with TRBD2 identical over 13 bases. The material sequenced was CD4+ or CD8+ T cells sorted from blood, taken in a trial of the OX40 agonist ivuxolimab. This receptor was obtained from an adult with an advanced solid tumor such as melanoma, head and neck, liver or kidney cancer. CDR3 nucleotide sequence: TGTGCCAGCAGCCGGTCGGGACTAGCGGGAAGCACCGGGGAGCTGTTTTTT. It specifies CASSRSGLAGSTGELFF.